This T cell receptor beta chain derives from a study of T cell responses to AZD1222 COVID-19 vaccine. Study conclusions and caveats: Females made up more of the donors, who were largely white British, and clonal diversity may have come out too low. Targets within unmutated variant regions were reportedly found for nearly half of spike-specific TCRs. Just a handful of AZD1222 recipients tested seropositive at baseline.

Germline values: CDR1 MNHEY, CDR2 SVGAGI. Trimming pared 7 bases from V and 3 bases from J, leaving 8 bases between. The CDR3 sequence is 12 residues long. As for this clone: Its antigen is unknown.

The repertoire was sequenced with immunoSEQ multiplex PCR; TCRdb's copy has only in-frame clones and lacks some. This table holds 60,000 to 85,000 clones, around 90% found once. This rearrangement joins TRBV6-5 to TRBJ2-3, with a tentative D call TRBD1 (6 bases). This TCR came from an adult who received the AZD1222 COVID-19 vaccine. The sequencing used peripheral blood, collected 28 days after the second AZD1222 dose. CDR3 protein: CASNDRTDTQYF. The CDR3 nucleotides are TGTGCCAGCAACGACAGGACAGATACGCAGTATTTT.